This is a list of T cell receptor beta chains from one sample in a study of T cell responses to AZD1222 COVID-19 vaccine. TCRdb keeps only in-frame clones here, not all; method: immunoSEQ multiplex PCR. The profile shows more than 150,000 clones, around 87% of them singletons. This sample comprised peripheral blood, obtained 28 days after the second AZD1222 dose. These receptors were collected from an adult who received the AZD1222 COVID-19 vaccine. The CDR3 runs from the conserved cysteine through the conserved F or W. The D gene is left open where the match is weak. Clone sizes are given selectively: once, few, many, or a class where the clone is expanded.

TGTGCCAGCTCTCCACACACTGAGCAGTTCTTC | CASSPHTEQFF | TRBV18 | . | TRBJ2-1 | .
TGTGCCAGCAGCTTGGGGGGACTGCCCGGCGGGGGCTATACAGATACGCAGTATTTT | CASSLGGLPGGGYTDTQYF | TRBV5-8 | . | TRBJ2-3 | .
TGTGCCTGGACCCCGGTCGGCGGAATCGGCGACGAGCAGTACTTC | CAWTPVGGIGDEQYF | TRBV30 | . | TRBJ2-7 | .
TGTGCCAGCAGCTTGGGGCGGGTCGGTGAGCAGTTCTTC | CASSLGRVGEQFF | TRBV5-6 | . | TRBJ2-1 | .
TGTGCCTGGAGCGGATCGGGACAGGTGGGCTACACCTTC | CAWSGSGQVGYTF | TRBV30 | . | TRBJ1-2 | TRBD1
TGTGCCAGCACCCTCCCCAACACTGAAGCTTTCTTT | CASTLPNTEAFF | TRBV28 | . | TRBJ1-1 | .
TGTGCCAGCAGCCATGATCGGGGACTAGCGGAATCCTACGAGCAGTACTTC | CASSHDRGLAESYEQYF | TRBV14 | . | TRBJ2-7 | TRBD2
TGTGCCAGCAGTCCCTCGACGGGGACGCAGTATTTT | CASSPSTGTQYF | TRBV27 | . | TRBJ2-3 | .
TGTGCCAGCAGCTTCACACAGGTTAACACCGGGGAGCTGTTTTTT | CASSFTQVNTGELFF | TRBV7-9 | . | TRBJ2-2 | .
TGCAGCGTCGCCGCCGCGACAGGGCGAGAGACCCAGTACTTC | CSVAAATGRETQYF | TRBV29-1 | . | TRBJ2-5 | TRBD1
TGTGCCAGCAGCTTGGGCGGGCGGAACTACGAGCAGTACTTC | CASSLGGRNYEQYF | TRBV5-4 | . | TRBJ2-7 | .
TGTGCCAGCACTGGAGCGGGGACCAATTCACCCCTCCACTTT | CASTGAGTNSPLHF | TRBV28 | . | TRBJ1-6 | .
TGTGCCAGCCGAAACCCGACAGGGAGGAACACTGAAGCTTTCTTT | CASRNPTGRNTEAFF | TRBV6-6 | . | TRBJ1-1 | TRBD1
TGTGCCGCACTAGCGGCGAACACCGGGGAGCTGTTTTTT | CAALAANTGELFF | TRBV10-3 | . | TRBJ2-2 | TRBD2
TGTGCCTGGAGTGTACCCGGGCTGACAACTAATGAAAAACTGTTTTTT | CAWSVPGLTTNEKLFF | TRBV30 | . | TRBJ1-4 | .
TGTGCCACCCGTAAGGGGCGAGGCACCGGGGAGCTGTTTTTT | CATRKGRGTGELFF | TRBV2 | once | TRBJ2-2 | .
TGTGCCAGCAGCTTGACACCTTTCCCGGGCACAGATACGCAGTATTTT | CASSLTPFPGTDTQYF | TRBV7-3 | . | TRBJ2-3 | .
TGTGCCACCAGCAGAGATCCGACACCCCAAGAGACCCAGTACTTC | CATSRDPTPQETQYF | TRBV15 | . | TRBJ2-5 | .
TGTGCCAGCAGCTCATCGAAACTAGCGCTCACCTACGAGCAGTACTTC | CASSSSKLALTYEQYF | TRBV7-9 | . | TRBJ2-7 | TRBD2
TGTGCCAGCAGCCACTGGGACAGGGCTAACTATGGCTACACCTTC | CASSHWDRANYGYTF | TRBV3-1/TRBV3-2 | once | TRBJ1-2 | TRBD1
TGTGCCAGCAGTGAAGCAAGGGGGGCCCCCTACGAGCAGTACTTC | CASSEARGAPYEQYF | TRBV6-1 | . | TRBJ2-7 | .
TGTGCCACCAGCAGAGGAGGGCAGGGTCGCTATGAGCAGTTCTTC | CATSRGGQGRYEQFF | TRBV15 | . | TRBJ2-1 | .
TGTGCCAGCAGTGAAGGACAGCGCGGGTCGCAGTACTTC | CASSEGQRGSQYF | TRBV28 | once | TRBJ2-7 | .
TGTGCCAGCAGTCCATCAGGGTACGAGCAGTACTTC | CASSPSGYEQYF | TRBV28 | . | TRBJ2-7 | .
TGTGCCAGTAGTATAGATCCTGCTAGAATGTGGCAGTATTTT | CASSIDPARMWQYF | TRBV19 | . | TRBJ2-3 | .
TGTGCCAGCAGCCAGCGGGGGGTGCGGGCTTTCTTT | CASSQRGVRAFF | TRBV28 | . | TRBJ1-1 | .
TGTGCCAGCAGTTCTAGGCTAGCGGGAGAGTTATTCTTC | CASSSRLAGELFF | TRBV6-2/TRBV6-3 | . | TRBJ2-1 | TRBD2
TGTGCCAGCAGCCAATGGGGCTCTGGAAACACCATATATTTT | CASSQWGSGNTIYF | TRBV3-1/TRBV3-2 | . | TRBJ1-3 | .
TGTGCCAGTACCACCGGGACAGGGGACGAAAAACTGTTTTTT | CASTTGTGDEKLFF | TRBV19 | . | TRBJ1-4 | TRBD1
TGTGCCAGCAGTACATACGAGCAGTACTTC | CASSTYEQYF | TRBV28 | . | TRBJ2-7 | .
TGTGCCAGTAGTGAGGTAGCGGGAGGGCCTGAGCAGTTCTTC | CASSEVAGGPEQFF | TRBV19 | once | TRBJ2-1 | TRBD2